These 27 T cell receptor beta chains originate from one sample sequenced in a study of metastatic and nonmetastatic thyroid tumors. TCRdb re-called the PCR reads with MiXCR. This repertoire shows about 23,000 clones, roughly a quarter found once; its top ten account for around 5.4%. Thyroid surgery was performed in patients who had received no treatment beforehand. The sample was tumor tissue. The receptor source for this set is a female donor with papillary thyroid cancer or a benign thyroid nodule (not recorded which). Some clones in this sample may be carry-over from other donors' samples.

This clone rates as medium-sized. The chain is built from TRBV7-8 and TRBJ1-1; D unresolved. This CDR3 has 12 residues. The V and J ends lost 0 bases and 5 bases respectively, with 4 bases between them. Germline lookup yields CDR1 SGHVS and CDR2 FQNEAQ. CDR3 residues: CASSLAGTEAFF. Written as DNA, the CDR3 is TGTGCCAGCAGCTTAGCGGGGACTGAAGCTTTCTTT.

The chain carries TRBV6-5 and TRBJ2-2; D remains unclear. V lost 2 bases to trimming and J lost 13 bases, with 17 bases between them. Germline CDR1 MNHEY, CDR2 SVGAGI. The CDR3 consists of 14 residues. The DNA of the CDR3 is TGTGCCAGCAGTTACCGCCCGAACACCGTGGGGCTGTTTTTT. Amino acid sequence: CASSYRPNTVGLFF.

The chain recombines TRBV30 with TRBJ1-5; possible D gene TRBD1, 5 bases. The germline V and J ends were trimmed by 0 bases and 6 bases, with 15 bases remaining between them. Germline CDR1 is GTSNPN and CDR2 is SVGIG (reference sequence). The CDR3 covers 15 residues. The CDR3 sequence is CAWSVRGQPAQPQHF. As DNA, the CDR3 is TGTGCCTGGAGTGTTCGGGGCCAGCCAGCTCAGCCCCAGCATTTT.

By sample fraction, this clone is medium-sized. The CDR3 coding sequence is TGCGCCAGCAGCCAAGTTATTAACCGAAATGAAAAACTGTTTTTT. It specifies CASSQVINRNEKLFF. The chain is built from TRBV4-1 and TRBJ1-4, with D uncertain. The CDR3 totals 15 residues. The germline V gene has CDR1 MGHRA and CDR2 YSYEKL. V shed 1 base and J shed 5 bases, with 11 bases lying between them.

This clone was counted ten times or more. The V gene is TRBV6-4, the J gene TRBJ2-3; possibly TRBD2 for D (6 bases). Germline V gene sequence: CDR1 MRHNA, CDR2 SNTAGT. This CDR3 has 13 residues. V lost 5 bases to trimming and J lost 5 bases, with 11 bases between them. The CDR3: CASSTLAEDTQYF. The CDR3 DNA reads as TGTGCCAGCAGTACACTAGCAGAAGATACGCAGTATTTT.

This clone was seen more than once but under ten times. The sample carries other DNA sequences with the same CDR3. The rearrangement joins TRBV3-1 to TRBJ2-7; D is possibly TRBD2 (7 bases). V shed 3 bases and J shed 7 bases, with 19 bases lying between them. CDR1 is LGHDT and CDR2 is YNNKEL in the germline V gene (reference sequence). CDR3 length: 15 residues. For the CDR3, the DNA is TGTGCCAGCAGCCAGGGTATTGGGGGGGCTGGGGAGCAGTACTTC. Its translation: CASSQGIGGAGEQYF.

To note about this clone: Other DNA sequences in this sample translate to the same CDR3. The rearrangement links TRBV20-1 to TRBJ1-1; D ambiguous. V was clipped by 6 bases and J by 8 bases, with 13 bases between them. CDR3 length: 11 residues. The V gene's germline CDR1 is DFQATT and CDR2 SNEGSKA (reference sequence). The DNA for the CDR3 is TGCAGTGCGGTTAAAGAATCCGAAGCTTTCTTT. It codes for CSAVKESEAFF.

This clone was detected a few times. The chain joins TRBV6-1 to TRBJ1-3; D uncertain. Germline V lookup: CDR1 MNHNS, CDR2 SASEGT. CDR3 length: 15 residues. V dropped 1 base and J dropped 0 bases, with 7 bases sitting between them. In nucleotides, the CDR3 is TGTGCCAGCAGTGAAGGGCCCAGCTCTGGAAACACCATATATTTT. Amino acid sequence: CASSEGPSSGNTIYF.

The V and J genes are TRBV28 and TRBJ1-6, with no clear D. This CDR3 contains 14 residues. V shed 3 bases and J shed 4 bases, with 7 bases lying between them. CDR1 is MDHEN and CDR2 is SYDVKM in the germline V gene. CDR3 region: CASSFAPYNSPLHF. CDR3 in DNA: TGTGCCAGCAGTTTTGCACCTTATAATTCACCCCTCCACTTT.

V gene TRBV27 combines with J gene TRBJ2-7, with D maybe TRBD2 (6 bases). CDR1 and CDR2 (germline): MNHEY, SMNVEV (reference sequence). The V gene lost 4 bases and the J gene lost 4 bases, with 17 bases spanning the gap. CDR3 length equals 15 residues. CDR3 bases: TGTGCCAGCAGTTCCCCAGGGACTGGGGGGTACGAGCAGTACTTC. The encoded protein is CASSSPGTGGYEQYF.

This clone is medium-sized (0.01 to 0.1%) by share. The chain is built from TRBV20-1 and TRBJ2-2; 7 positions match TRBD1. The length of the CDR3 is 15 residues. Trimming took 6 bases from V and 0 from J; bases not matched to a gene: 7. Germline V CDR1 and CDR2: DFQATT, SNEGSKA (reference sequence). The CDR3 reads CSASGQDANTGELFF. The CDR3 DNA is TGCAGTGCCTCTGGACAGGACGCGAACACCGGGGAGCTGTTTTTT.

The table lists this clone with a few counts. This may come from a read error, since a much larger clone is one base off. The gene calls are TRBV27 and TRBJ2-2; 9 bases map to TRBD2. The junction had 5 bases not matched to a gene; V was cut back by 3 bases and J by 6 bases. Per the germline V gene, CDR1 is MNHEY and CDR2 is SMNVEV (reference sequence). This CDR3 spans 15 amino acids. The CDR3 reads CASSFLAGLAGELFF. CDR3 DNA sequence: TGTGCCAGCAGTTTTCTAGCGGGGTTGGCCGGGGAGCTGTTTTTT.

This clone was picked up a small number of times. V gene TRBV28 combines with J gene TRBJ2-6; 9 bases map to TRBD1. The germline CDR1 and CDR2 sequences are MDHEN and SYDVKM. This CDR3 region has 17 residues. CDR3 DNA: TGTGTCGGCAGTTCCGGGACAGGGCTCTCTGGGGCCAACGTCCTGACTTTC. Protein: CVGSSGTGLSGANVLTF.

This clone was seen a few times. A read error may account for a junction end that differs from germline. The chain links TRBV6-1 to TRBJ1-5; a weak D match, TRBD1 (5 bases). This CDR3 contains 13 residues. From germline, CDR1 is MNHNS and CDR2 SASEGT. CDR3 sequence reads: CASSLQVNHPQHF. The CDR3 DNA reads TGTGCCAGCAGCCTACAGGTCAATCATCCCCAGCATTTT.

Details on this clone: Within the sample, other DNA sequences also encode this same CDR3. CDR3 region: CASSSTYPTGLHETQYF. In DNA, the CDR3 is TGTGCCAGCAGTTCTACTTATCCGACAGGGCTTCACGAGACCCAGTACTTC. The rearrangement joins TRBV6-1 to TRBJ2-5, with 7 bases that match TRBD1. The CDR3 spans 17 residues. Per germline, CDR1 MNHNS and CDR2 SASEGT. Trimming cost V 5 bases and J 5 bases; bases outside gene matches: 17.

This clone was seen a single time. The V and J genes are TRBV7-2 and TRBJ2-7, with 10 bases identical to TRBD1. With 5 bases clipped from V and 4 bases from J, the junction kept 5 bases outside the gene matches. CDR1 SGHTA and CDR2 FQGNSA come from the germline V gene. The CDR3 is made up of 14 amino acids. In nucleotides, the CDR3 is TGTGCCAGCAGCGCCCGGGACAGGGGTTACGAGCAGTACTTC. It encodes CASSARDRGYEQYF.

In the case of this clone: A much larger clone lies one base from this, so it may be a read error. The genes are TRBV7-9 and TRBJ1-4, with 7 positions matching TRBD1. Germline lookup yields CDR1 SEHNR and CDR2 FQNEAQ (reference sequence). There are 13 residues in the CDR3. The junction had 4 bases not matched to a gene; V was cut back by 5 bases and J by 7 bases. The CDR3 sequence is CASSRRQGEKLFF. DNA of the CDR3: TGTGCCAGCAGCAGAAGACAGGGTGAAAAACTGTTTTTT.

This clone turned up a few times. The sample carries other DNA sequences with the same CDR3. V and J are TRBV19 and TRBJ2-7; D is perhaps TRBD2 (6 bases). The CDR3 runs to 17 residues. CDR1 is LNHDA, CDR2 SQIVND, per germline (reference sequence). Trimming pared 6 bases from V and 1 base from J, leaving 22 bases between. The CDR3: CASSAGGGFLNSYEQYF. The CDR3 DNA sequence: TGTGCCAGTAGCGCCGGTGGGGGGTTTTTGAATTCCTACGAGCAGTACTTC.

By its share, this clone is medium-sized (0.01 to 0.1%). V usage is TRBV5-1 and J usage is TRBJ2-7; D gene unclear. The CDR3 has 14 amino acids. CDR1 and CDR2 from the germline V gene are SGHRS and YFSETQ. Trimming stripped 4 bases from V and 0 bases from J, with 11 bases between. The CDR3 protein is CASSPTTLSYEQYF. In DNA form, the CDR3 reads TGCGCCAGCAGCCCGACGACCCTCTCCTACGAGCAGTACTTC. The full variable domain, with the rest looked up from reference TRBV5-1 and TRBJ2-7, is KAGVTQTPRYLIKTRGQQVTLSCSPISGHRSVSWYQQTPGQGLQFLFEYFSETQRNKGNFPGRFSGRQFSNSRSEMNVSTLELGDSALYLCASSPTTLSYEQYFGPGTRLTVT.

By its share, this clone is medium-sized. V and J are TRBV24-1 and TRBJ1-6; the D is unclear. CDR3 length: 12 residues. The V gene's germline CDR1 is KGHDR and CDR2 SFDVKD. With 4 bases removed from V and 8 bases from J, the gap between germline ends came to 5 bases. This CDR3 reads CATSDRDSPLHF. CDR3 bases: TGTGCCACCAGTGACCGGGATTCACCCCTCCACTTT.

J is TRBJ2-7 and V is TRBV6-2 or TRBV6-3; D perhaps matches TRBD1 (6 bases). Trimming took 0 bases from V and 4 from J, leaving 10 bases between them. The CDR3 spans 14 residues. From germline, CDR1 is MNHEY and CDR2 SVGEGT. The CDR3 spells CASSYSGDKYEQYF. DNA for the CDR3: TGTGCCAGCAGTTACTCTGGGGACAAATACGAGCAGTACTTC.

This clone was found many times. V usage is TRBV5-1 and J usage is TRBJ1-4; maybe TRBD1 (6 bases). The CDR3 runs 15 residues. Germline assignment: CDR1 SGHRS and CDR2 YFSETQ. The V end was cut by 5 bases, the J end by 7 bases, with 18 bases between. The CDR3 is CASSFSGGAGEKLFF. The CDR3, as DNA: TGCGCCAGCAGTTTCTCGGGGGGCGCCGGTGAAAAACTGTTTTTT.

The V gene is TRBV5-4, the J gene TRBJ1-2, with D possibly being TRBD1 (5 bases). The CDR3 sequence is 15 residues long. Germline V gene data show CDR1 as SGHNT and CDR2 as YYREEE (reference sequence). Between the trimmed V and J ends, which lost 1 base and 1 base, there was a span of 11 bases. CDR3 nucleotide sequence: TGTGCCAGCAGCTTGAATCTCGGGGGTAACTATGGCTACACCTTC. Its protein product is CASSLNLGGNYGYTF.

This clone was picked up one time. The chain combines TRBV19 with TRBJ2-2; D gene ambiguous. V was trimmed by 3 bases and J by 5 bases, leaving 13 bases between them. This CDR3 contains 15 residues. Germline V gene lookup returns CDR1 LNHDA and CDR2 SQIVND (reference sequence). CDR3 sequence: CASSIVDAMTGELFF. The CDR3 DNA reads TGTGCCAGTAGTATCGTCGATGCGATGACCGGGGAGCTGTTTTTT.

The rearrangement links TRBV30 to TRBJ2-7; D not resolved. V was trimmed by 0 bases and J by 3 bases, leaving 9 bases between them. The CDR3 is made up of 13 amino acids. Germline assignment: CDR1 GTSNPN and CDR2 SVGIG (reference sequence). The CDR3: CAWSVVSHYEQYF. The CDR3 DNA is TGTGCCTGGAGTGTAGTGTCCCACTACGAGCAGTACTTC.

There are many counts of this clone. The chain employs TRBV18 and TRBJ1-1; tentative D call: TRBD1 (6 bases). Germline-derived CDR1 and CDR2 are KGHSH and LQKENI. The CDR3 runs to 15 residues. With 0 bases removed from V and 4 bases from J, the gap between germline ends came to 12 bases. CDR3: CASSPPGGAGTEAFF. DNA for the CDR3: TGTGCCAGCTCACCACCGGGGGGGGCGGGCACTGAAGCTTTCTTT.

This clone was seen ten or more times. V usage is TRBV20-1 and J usage is TRBJ2-1, with 9 bases aligning to TRBD2. The CDR3 runs 16 residues. V shed 1 base, J shed 0 bases, and the junction held 4 bases outside the gene matches. Germline V gives CDR1 DFQATT, CDR2 SNEGSKA (reference sequence). The CDR3 spells CSARGSGGRSYNEQFF. The DNA for the CDR3 is TGCAGTGCTAGAGGTAGCGGGGGCCGCTCCTACAATGAGCAGTTCTTC.